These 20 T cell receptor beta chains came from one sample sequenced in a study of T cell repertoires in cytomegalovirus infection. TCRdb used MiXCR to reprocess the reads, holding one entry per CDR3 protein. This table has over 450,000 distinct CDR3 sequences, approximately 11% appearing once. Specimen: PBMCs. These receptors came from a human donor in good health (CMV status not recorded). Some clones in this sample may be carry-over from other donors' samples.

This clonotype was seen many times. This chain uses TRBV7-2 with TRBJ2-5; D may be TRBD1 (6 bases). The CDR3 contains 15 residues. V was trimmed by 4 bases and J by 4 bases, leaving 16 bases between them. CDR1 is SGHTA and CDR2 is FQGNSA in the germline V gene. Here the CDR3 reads CASSSRTGSPETQYF. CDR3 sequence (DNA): TGTGCCAGCAGCTCCCGCACAGGGTCCCCAGAGACCCAGTACTTC.

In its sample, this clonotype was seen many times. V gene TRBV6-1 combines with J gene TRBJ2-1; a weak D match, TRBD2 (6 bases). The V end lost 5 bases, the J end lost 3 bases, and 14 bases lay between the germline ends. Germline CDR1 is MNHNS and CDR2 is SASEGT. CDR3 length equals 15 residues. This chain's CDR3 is CASSLGGTRYNEQFF. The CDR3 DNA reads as TGTGCCAGCAGTCTGGGGGGTACCCGCTACAATGAGCAGTTCTTC.

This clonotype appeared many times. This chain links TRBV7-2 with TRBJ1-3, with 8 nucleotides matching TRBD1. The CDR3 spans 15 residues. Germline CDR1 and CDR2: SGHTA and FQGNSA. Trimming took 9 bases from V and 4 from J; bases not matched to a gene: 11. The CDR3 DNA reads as TGTGCCAGTGGCTCACAGGCAGGGGGCGGAAACACCATATATTTT. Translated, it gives CASGSQAGGGNTIYF. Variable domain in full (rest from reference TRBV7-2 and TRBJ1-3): GAGVSQSPSNKVTEKGKDVELRCDPISGHTALYWYRQSLGQGLEFLIYFQGNSAPDKSGLPSDRFSAERTGGSVSTLTIQRTQQEDSAVYLCASGSQAGGGNTIYFGEGSWLTVV.

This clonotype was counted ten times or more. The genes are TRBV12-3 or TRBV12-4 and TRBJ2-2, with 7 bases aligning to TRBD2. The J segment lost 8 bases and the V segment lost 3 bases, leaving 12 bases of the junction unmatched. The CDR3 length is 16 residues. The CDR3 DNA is TGTGCCAGCAGTTTCGGAGTAGCGGGTACACTTGGGGAGCTGTTTTTT. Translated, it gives CASSFGVAGTLGELFF.

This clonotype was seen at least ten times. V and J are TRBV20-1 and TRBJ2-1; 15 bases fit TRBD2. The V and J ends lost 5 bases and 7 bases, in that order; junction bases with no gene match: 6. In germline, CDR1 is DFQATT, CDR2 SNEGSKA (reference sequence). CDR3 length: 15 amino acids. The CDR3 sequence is CSAWTSGGAQNEQFF. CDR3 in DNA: TGCAGTGCTTGGACTAGCGGGGGGGCTCAGAATGAGCAGTTCTTC.

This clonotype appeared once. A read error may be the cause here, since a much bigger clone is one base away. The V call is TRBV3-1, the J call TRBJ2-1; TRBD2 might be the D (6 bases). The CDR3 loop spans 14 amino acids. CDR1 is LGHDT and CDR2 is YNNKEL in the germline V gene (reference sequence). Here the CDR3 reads CAGSQVTGDNEQFF. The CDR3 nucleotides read TGTGCCGGCAGCCAAGTGACGGGGGACAATGAGCAGTTCTTC.

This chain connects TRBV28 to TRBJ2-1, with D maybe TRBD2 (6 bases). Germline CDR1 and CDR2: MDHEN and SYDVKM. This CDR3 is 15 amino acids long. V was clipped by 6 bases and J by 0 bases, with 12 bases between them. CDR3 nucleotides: TGTGCCAGCAGGGGGATGCGGGGCTCCTACAATGAGCAGTTCTTC. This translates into CASRGMRGSYNEQFF.

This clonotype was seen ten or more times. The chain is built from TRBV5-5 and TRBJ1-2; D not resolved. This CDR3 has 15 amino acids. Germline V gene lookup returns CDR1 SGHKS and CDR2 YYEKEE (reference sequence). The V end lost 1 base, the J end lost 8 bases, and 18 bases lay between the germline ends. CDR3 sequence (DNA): TGTGCCAGCAGCTTGAGCGGTGTGGGAAGGGAAGGCTACACCTTC. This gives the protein CASSLSGVGREGYTF.

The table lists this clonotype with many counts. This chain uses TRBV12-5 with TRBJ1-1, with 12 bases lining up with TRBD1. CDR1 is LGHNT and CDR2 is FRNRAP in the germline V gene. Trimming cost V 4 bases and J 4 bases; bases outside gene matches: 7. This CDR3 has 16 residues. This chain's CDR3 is CASGSGQGAAVTEAFF. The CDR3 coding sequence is TGTGCTAGTGGTTCGGGACAGGGGGCAGCTGTCACTGAAGCTTTCTTT.

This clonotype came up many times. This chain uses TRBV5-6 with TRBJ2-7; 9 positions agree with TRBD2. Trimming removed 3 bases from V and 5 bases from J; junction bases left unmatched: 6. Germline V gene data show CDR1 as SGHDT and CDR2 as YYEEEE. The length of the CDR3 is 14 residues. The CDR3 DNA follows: TGTGCCAGCAGCTCCGGACTAGCGAGCGACGAGCAGTACTTC. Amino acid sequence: CASSSGLASDEQYF.

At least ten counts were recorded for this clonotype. This CDR3 is CASSQDAGLREQFF. The CDR3 nucleotides read TGTGCCAGCAGCCAAGATGCTGGCTTGCGGGAGCAGTTCTTC. This chain uses TRBV3-1 with TRBJ2-1; no definite D call. The CDR3 consists of 14 residues. Germline CDR1 reads LGHDT; CDR2 reads YNNKEL (reference sequence). V gave up 0 bases and J gave up 10 bases, with 13 bases separating them.

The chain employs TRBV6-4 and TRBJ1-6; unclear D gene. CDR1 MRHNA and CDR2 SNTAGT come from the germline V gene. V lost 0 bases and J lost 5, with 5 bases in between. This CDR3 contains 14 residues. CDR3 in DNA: TGTGCCAGCAGTGACTCCGTCAATAATTCACCCCTCCACTTT. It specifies CASSDSVNNSPLHF.

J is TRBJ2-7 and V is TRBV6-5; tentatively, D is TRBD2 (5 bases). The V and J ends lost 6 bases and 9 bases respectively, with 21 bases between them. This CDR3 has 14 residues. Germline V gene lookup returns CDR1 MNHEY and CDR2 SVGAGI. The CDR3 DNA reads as TGTGCCAGCAGCAGGACTTCCCCCCCTCGCGGGCAGTACTTC. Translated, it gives CASSRTSPPRGQYF.

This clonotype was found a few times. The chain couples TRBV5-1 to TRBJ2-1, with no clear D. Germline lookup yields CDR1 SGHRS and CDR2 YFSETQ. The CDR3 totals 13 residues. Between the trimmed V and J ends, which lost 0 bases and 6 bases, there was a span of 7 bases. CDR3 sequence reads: CASSLEPSNEQFF. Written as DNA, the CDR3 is TGCGCCAGCAGCTTGGAACCCTCCAATGAGCAGTTCTTC.

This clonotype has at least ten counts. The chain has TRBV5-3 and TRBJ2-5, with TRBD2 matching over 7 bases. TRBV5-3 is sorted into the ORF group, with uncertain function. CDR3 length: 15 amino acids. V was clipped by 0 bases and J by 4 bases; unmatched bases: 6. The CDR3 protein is CARSLAGRHRETQYF. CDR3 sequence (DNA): TGTGCCAGAAGCTTGGCCGGGAGGCATAGAGAGACCCAGTACTTC.

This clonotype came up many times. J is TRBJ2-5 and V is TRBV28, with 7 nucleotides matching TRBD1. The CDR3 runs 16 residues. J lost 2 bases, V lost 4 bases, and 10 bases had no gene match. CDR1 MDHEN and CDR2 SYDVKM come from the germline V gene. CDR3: CASSSQHPGQQETQYF. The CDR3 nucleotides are TGTGCCAGCAGTTCGCAACATCCGGGACAGCAAGAGACCCAGTACTTC.

CDR3 in amino acids: CASSLGHGYTF. The CDR3 bases are TGTGCCAGCAGCTTGGGCCATGGCTACACCTTC. V is TRBV5-6 and J is TRBJ1-2; D not certain. Germline assignment: CDR1 SGHDT and CDR2 YYEEEE. This CDR3 region has 11 residues. V was trimmed by 0 bases and J by 6 bases, leaving 3 bases between them.

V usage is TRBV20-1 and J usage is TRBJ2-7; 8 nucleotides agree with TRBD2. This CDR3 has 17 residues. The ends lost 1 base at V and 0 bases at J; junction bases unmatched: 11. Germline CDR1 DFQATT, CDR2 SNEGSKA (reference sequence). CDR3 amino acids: CSARGGGAGGRSYEQYF. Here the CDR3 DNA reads TGCAGTGCTAGAGGGGGGGGGGCGGGAGGTCGCTCCTACGAGCAGTACTTC.

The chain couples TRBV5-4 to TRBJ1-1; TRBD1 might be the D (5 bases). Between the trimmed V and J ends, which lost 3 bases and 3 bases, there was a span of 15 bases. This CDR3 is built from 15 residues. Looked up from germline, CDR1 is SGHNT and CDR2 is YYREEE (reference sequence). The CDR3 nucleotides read TGTGCCAGCAGCTGGGGCCAGGGCCCCGACACTGAAGCTTTCTTT. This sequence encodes CASSWGQGPDTEAFF.

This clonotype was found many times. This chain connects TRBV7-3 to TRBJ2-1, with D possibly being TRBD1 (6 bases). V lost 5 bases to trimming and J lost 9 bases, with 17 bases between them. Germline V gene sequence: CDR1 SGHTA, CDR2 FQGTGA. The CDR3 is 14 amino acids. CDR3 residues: CASSPRLRGSEQFF. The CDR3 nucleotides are TGTGCCAGCAGCCCAAGGCTCAGGGGATCTGAGCAGTTCTTC.